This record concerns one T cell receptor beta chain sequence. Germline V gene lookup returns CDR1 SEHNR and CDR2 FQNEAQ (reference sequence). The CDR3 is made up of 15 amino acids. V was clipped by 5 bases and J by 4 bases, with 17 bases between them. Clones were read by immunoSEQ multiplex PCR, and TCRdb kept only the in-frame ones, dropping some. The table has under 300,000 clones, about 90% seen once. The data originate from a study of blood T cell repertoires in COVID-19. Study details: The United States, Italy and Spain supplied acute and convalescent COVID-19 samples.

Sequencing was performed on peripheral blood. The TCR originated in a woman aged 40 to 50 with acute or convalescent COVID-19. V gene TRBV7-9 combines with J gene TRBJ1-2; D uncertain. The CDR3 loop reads CASSPQSVRGYGYTF. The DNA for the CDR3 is TGTGCCAGCAGCCCACAGAGCGTCCGGGGCTATGGCTACACCTTC.